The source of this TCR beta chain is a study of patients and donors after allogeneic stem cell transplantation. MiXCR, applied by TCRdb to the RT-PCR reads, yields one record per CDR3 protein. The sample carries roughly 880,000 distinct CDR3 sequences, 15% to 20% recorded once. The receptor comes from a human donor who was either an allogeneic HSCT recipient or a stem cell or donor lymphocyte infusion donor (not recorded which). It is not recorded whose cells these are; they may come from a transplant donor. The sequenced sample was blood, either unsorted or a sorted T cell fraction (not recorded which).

The CDR3 DNA reads TGTGCCAGCAGCTTATTCGGTATTGGCAAACGATCGGATACGCAGTATTTT. Translation gives CASSLFGIGKRSDTQYF. The chain joins TRBV7-9 to TRBJ2-3; D gene uncertain. This CDR3 has 17 amino acids. V was shortened by 2 bases and J by 6 bases, with 21 bases between the two germline ends. Germline V CDR1 and CDR2: SEHNR, FQNEAQ (reference sequence).